This TCR beta chain emerged from a study of graft-versus-host responses after intestinal transplantation. With respect to this clone: Its antigen is unidentified.

The CDR3 consists of 11 residues. From germline, CDR1 is MNHNS and CDR2 SASEGT. Trimming removed 6 bases at V and 7 bases at J, with 10 bases between. Assay used: immunoSEQ multiplex PCR; TCRdb lists only in-frame clones, some missing. This repertoire shows approximately 130,000 clones, approximately 90% found once; its top ten account for roughly 0.16%. This sequence originates from a human donor who received an intestinal transplant. The chain uses TRBV6-1 and TRBJ2-7; no clear D. The source was unstimulated CD4+ T cells sorted from spleen or lymph node cells, collected before intestinal transplant. The CDR3 protein is CASSLHSEQYF. The CDR3 DNA sequence: TGTGCCAGCAGCCTACATTCTGAGCAGTACTTC.